A selection of T cell receptor beta chains follows, all from one sample in a study of molecular identifiers for immune sequencing clone quantification. TCRdb passed the PCR reads through MiXCR, listing each CDR3 protein once. The repertoire holds approximately 320,000 distinct CDR3 sequences, roughly a quarter seen once, with roughly 0.7% in the top ten. Sequenced material: naive CD8+ T cells from blood, with Jurkat cell RNA spiked in. The source of these receptors is a human donor in good health. Some libraries in this study had Jurkat cell RNA spiked in. Each CDR3 is given with its conserved first and last residue. Each record gives: CDR3 protein, J gene, V gene.

cdr3_aa: CASSLERVDNQETQYF
j_call: TRBJ2-5
v_call: TRBV7-9

cdr3_aa: CASSTYNEQFF
j_call: TRBJ2-1
v_call: TRBV9

cdr3_aa: CARDSDRTNTEAFF
j_call: TRBJ1-1
v_call: TRBV2

cdr3_aa: CACPSGRRNEQYF
j_call: TRBJ2-7
v_call: TRBV6-1

cdr3_aa: CASTPGPTYEQYF
j_call: TRBJ2-7
v_call: TRBV19

cdr3_aa: CASSWDRGEFFEKLFF
j_call: TRBJ1-4
v_call: TRBV7-9

cdr3_aa: CASSIGYRESYEQYF
j_call: TRBJ2-7
v_call: TRBV19

cdr3_aa: CASSYVFVGVNTGELFF
j_call: TRBJ2-2
v_call: TRBV6-6

cdr3_aa: CASSSSAGELFF
j_call: TRBJ2-2
v_call: TRBV28

cdr3_aa: CASSQDRGGTEAFF
j_call: TRBJ1-1
v_call: TRBV4-1

cdr3_aa: CASSLRTGPQETQYF
j_call: TRBJ2-5
v_call: TRBV7-9

cdr3_aa: CASGGIGETQYF
j_call: TRBJ2-5
v_call: TRBV6-2/TRBV6-3

cdr3_aa: CASSQQGLSTEAFF
j_call: TRBJ1-1
v_call: TRBV4-1

cdr3_aa: CASSLVGGGILETQYF
j_call: TRBJ2-5
v_call: TRBV7-2

cdr3_aa: CASSLGLRLGTDTQYF
j_call: TRBJ2-3
v_call: TRBV3-1

cdr3_aa: CASSEFGPPYEQYF
j_call: TRBJ2-7
v_call: TRBV10-2

cdr3_aa: CASRVVATNEKLFF
j_call: TRBJ1-4
v_call: TRBV19

cdr3_aa: CASSMGDEAFF
j_call: TRBJ1-1
v_call: TRBV19

cdr3_aa: CASSLTADPYEQYF
j_call: TRBJ2-7
v_call: TRBV27

cdr3_aa: CASRYRTSGANQETQYF
j_call: TRBJ2-5
v_call: TRBV3-1

cdr3_aa: CASSSLRGDEQYF
j_call: TRBJ2-7
v_call: TRBV7-8

cdr3_aa: CASSYDSGLQETQYF
j_call: TRBJ2-5
v_call: TRBV6-5

cdr3_aa: CAGSLGETGGNGYTF
j_call: TRBJ1-2
v_call: TRBV7-9

cdr3_aa: CASSSDRGREPQYF
j_call: TRBJ2-5
v_call: TRBV13

cdr3_aa: CASSSQANEQFF
j_call: TRBJ2-1
v_call: TRBV5-5

cdr3_aa: CASSLVLATATQYF
j_call: TRBJ2-3
v_call: TRBV7-9

cdr3_aa: CASSLIGGQVNNEQFF
j_call: TRBJ2-1
v_call: TRBV7-3

cdr3_aa: CASSYGVWQGGLNTEAFF
j_call: TRBJ1-1
v_call: TRBV6-2/TRBV6-3

cdr3_aa: CASTPDTQYF
j_call: TRBJ2-3
v_call: TRBV7-9

cdr3_aa: CASSQEGPIRSTEAFF
j_call: TRBJ1-1
v_call: TRBV3-1

cdr3_aa: CASRDGTNPTDTQYF
j_call: TRBJ2-3
v_call: TRBV5-4

cdr3_aa: CASRYRDRPYGYTF
j_call: TRBJ1-2
v_call: TRBV7-9

cdr3_aa: CSASYATNEKLFF
j_call: TRBJ1-4
v_call: TRBV20-1

cdr3_aa: CASSPPTPGIQETQYF
j_call: TRBJ2-5
v_call: TRBV7-9

cdr3_aa: CASSFADSYEQYF
j_call: TRBJ2-7
v_call: TRBV19

cdr3_aa: CASRRTDSNQPQHF
j_call: TRBJ1-5
v_call: TRBV6-2/TRBV6-3

cdr3_aa: CASSPEEQGATEAFF
j_call: TRBJ1-1
v_call: TRBV5-1

cdr3_aa: CGATGETEAFF
j_call: TRBJ1-1
v_call: TRBV20-1

cdr3_aa: CAWSVPSGHEQFF
j_call: TRBJ2-1
v_call: TRBV30

cdr3_aa: CASSYQRAWEQYF
j_call: TRBJ2-7
v_call: TRBV6-5

cdr3_aa: CANSQDFGGGYEQYF
j_call: TRBJ2-7
v_call: TRBV14

cdr3_aa: CASGMGLSSYNSSLHF
j_call: TRBJ1-6
v_call: TRBV28

cdr3_aa: CASSLVQENEAFF
j_call: TRBJ1-1
v_call: TRBV7-9

cdr3_aa: CACRETRNSGPNQPQHF
j_call: TRBJ1-5
v_call: TRBV2

cdr3_aa: CASSWPPGSSIPFSYEQYF
j_call: TRBJ2-7
v_call: TRBV28

cdr3_aa: CASSLSPGNGQPQHF
j_call: TRBJ1-5
v_call: TRBV5-8

cdr3_aa: CASSLLGSLDTQYF
j_call: TRBJ2-3
v_call: TRBV7-9

cdr3_aa: CASSQASRTGEAFF
j_call: TRBJ1-1
v_call: TRBV4-3

cdr3_aa: CASSTRDTYLTGELFF
j_call: TRBJ2-2
v_call: TRBV6-2/TRBV6-3

cdr3_aa: CASSILDTGELFF
j_call: TRBJ2-2
v_call: TRBV19

cdr3_aa: CASSDRDRVSEQYF
j_call: TRBJ2-7
v_call: TRBV5-6

cdr3_aa: CASSQAFSYNSPLHF
j_call: TRBJ1-6
v_call: TRBV4-1

cdr3_aa: CASSYSVGEAFF
j_call: TRBJ1-1
v_call: TRBV6-5

cdr3_aa: CASRFGRATNEQFF
j_call: TRBJ2-1
v_call: TRBV19

cdr3_aa: CASSQELAGVKETQYF
j_call: TRBJ2-5
v_call: TRBV4-2